A single sample is the source of the 32 T cell receptor beta chains below, sequenced in a study of blood T cells in healthy people across ages. A second PCR of roughly 7 to 11 cycles used a sample-barcoded 5' primer and a J-beta primer mix. Via MiXCR, TCRdb re-called the 5' RACE reads, giving one row per CDR3 protein. The sample lists hundreds of thousands of distinct CDR3 sequences, 25% to 30% occurring once. Sequenced: blood. The receptors derive from a woman older than 75 in good health.

As concerns this clonotype: A read error may produce the germline difference seen at one junction end. This sequence joins TRBV7-2 and TRBJ2-3; 8 bases agree with TRBD1. The CDR3 consists of 18 residues. Germline-derived CDR1 and CDR2 are SGHTA and FQGNSA. The CDR3 region has the DNA TGTGCCGGCAGCTTAACGGTGGAGGGGGACAGGAGCACAGATACGCAGTATTTT. Translation: CAGSLTVEGDRSTDTQYF.

This clonotype has a handful of counts. This chain uses TRBV7-2 with TRBJ1-1; tentatively, D is TRBD1 (6 bases). The germline gives CDR1 SGHTA, CDR2 FQGNSA. The ends were cut back, 5 bases at V and 4 bases at J, with 17 bases in the middle. CDR3 length: 15 amino acids. The CDR3 bases are TGTGCCAGCAGCCACCCCTCCAGGGGTCCCACTGAAGCTTTCTTT. Residues: CASSHPSRGPTEAFF.

There are a few counts of this clonotype. The chain has TRBV9 and TRBJ2-7; possibly TRBD2 for D (7 bases). This CDR3 comprises 15 residues. Trimming removed 3 bases at V and 7 bases at J, with 20 bases between. CDR1 and CDR2 (germline): SGDLS, YYNGEE. CDR3 nucleotides: TGTGCCAGCAGCGCGCGGGGGCCCGTTTACAATGAGCAGTACTTC. Amino acid sequence: CASSARGPVYNEQYF.

This clonotype has at least ten counts. The chain employs TRBV5-1 and TRBJ2-3; D unresolved. CDR3 length: 15 residues. Deletions cut 0 bases from V and 2 bases from J, with 10 bases between. Germline V gene sequence: CDR1 SGHRS, CDR2 YFSETQ. The CDR3 here is CASSLDRPNTDTQYF. CDR3 bases: TGCGCCAGCAGCTTGGACAGACCAAACACAGATACGCAGTATTTT.

There are many counts of this clonotype. The CDR3 loop reads CASSQEILADTQYF. The CDR3 DNA reads TGTGCCAGCAGCCAAGAAATTTTGGCAGATACGCAGTATTTT. V and J are TRBV4-2 and TRBJ2-3; no clear D gene. CDR1 LGHNA and CDR2 YNFKEQ come from the germline V gene. The CDR3 totals 14 residues. V lost 0 bases and J lost 4, with 8 bases in between.

This clonotype was observed at least ten times. The rearrangement joins TRBV7-2 to TRBJ2-1, with 10 bases fitting TRBD2. Trimming at V came to 0 bases and at J to 0 bases, leaving 11 bases not matched to a gene. Germline lookup yields CDR1 SGHTA and CDR2 FQGNSA. The CDR3 loop spans 20 amino acids. CDR3 in amino acids: CASSLAYRGSGGASYNEQFF. In nucleotides, the CDR3 is TGTGCCAGCAGCTTAGCGTACAGAGGAAGCGGGGGGGCCTCCTACAATGAGCAGTTCTTC.

In its sample, this clonotype was seen a few times. The chain joins TRBV30 to TRBJ2-1; D is possibly TRBD1 or TRBD2 (5 bases each). Germline assignment: CDR1 GTSNPN and CDR2 SVGIG (reference sequence). Trimming removed 4 bases from V and 4 bases from J, with 14 bases in between. This CDR3 spans 14 amino acids. CDR3 bases: TGTGCCTGGACGGGGCCGGGGCTATACAATGAGCAGTTCTTC. Protein product: CAWTGPGLYNEQFF. Full variable domain (outside the CDR3, taken from reference TRBV30 and TRBJ2-1): SQTIHQWPATLVQPVGSPLSLECTVEGTSNPNLYWYRQAAGRGLQLLFYSVGIGQISSEVPQNLSASRPQDRQFILSSKKLLLSDSGFYLCAWTGPGLYNEQFFGPGTRLTVL.

V gene TRBV20-1 combines with J gene TRBJ2-5, with 7 positions matching TRBD2. J gave up 7 bases and V 0 bases, and 8 bases lay outside the gene matches. CDR1 is DFQATT and CDR2 is SNEGSKA in the germline V gene (reference sequence). The CDR3 sequence is 14 residues long. The CDR3 DNA follows: TGCAGTGCTAGAGAGGGGGGGTCCGGCGGGACCCAGTACTTC. Amino acids: CSAREGGSGGTQYF.

This clonotype came up many times. The rearrangement uses TRBV11-2 and TRBJ2-5, with a weak D call TRBD1 (6 bases). Between the trimmed V and J ends, which lost 5 bases and 2 bases, there was a span of 15 bases. The germline CDR1 and CDR2 sequences are SGHAT and FQNNGV. The CDR3 extends over 15 amino acids. As DNA, the CDR3 is TGTGCCAGCAGCCCAAGCACAGGGTTTCAAGAGACCCAGTACTTC. Translated: CASSPSTGFQETQYF. Combining the CDR3 with reference TRBV11-2 and TRBJ2-5 gives the whole variable domain EAGVAQSPRYKIIEKRQSVAFWCNPISGHATLYWYQQILGQGPKLLIQFQNNGVVDDSQLPKDRFSAERLKGVDSTLKIQPAKLEDSAVYLCASSPSTGFQETQYFGPGTRLLVL.

As concerns this clonotype: No DNA is shown, since the ends of the CDR3 on it are uncertain; the CDR3 is the one TCRdb lists. The rearrangement joins TRBV6-5 to TRBJ1-2; the table's D call TRBD1 went unverified against the DNA. The CDR3 is 15 residues long, counting both termini. The V gene's germline CDR1 is MNHEY and CDR2 SVGAGI. The CDR3: CASSSSGQPDYGYTF.

About this clonotype: This may be a read error, as it is one base from a much larger clone. J is TRBJ2-5 and V is TRBV11-3; TRBD1 matches at 11 bases. The length of the CDR3 is 15 residues. Unmatched junction bases numbered 13, after V lost 5 bases and J lost 11 bases. Germline CDR1 is SGHNT and CDR2 is YENEEA. The CDR3 nucleotides are TGTGCCAGCAGCGAAGGGACAGGGGGGCTGATTGAGCAGTACTTC. It encodes CASSEGTGGLIEQYF.

This clonotype showed up many times. The J gene is TRBJ2-3, the V gene TRBV4-3; 11 positions agree with TRBD2. The trim removed 0 bases at V and 0 bases at J, leaving 11 bases unmatched. The CDR3 has 20 amino acids. CDR1 is LGHNA and CDR2 is YSLEER in the germline V gene. The CDR3 DNA reads TGCGCCAGCAGCCAAGATCGCCTACGGGGACTAGCGGACAGCACAGATACGCAGTATTTT. Its protein is CASSQDRLRGLADSTDTQYF.

The chain joins TRBV5-1 to TRBJ1-1, with 9 bases that match TRBD1. The germline V gene encodes CDR1 SGHRS and CDR2 YFSETQ. The CDR3 loop spans 16 amino acids. Trimming cost V 3 bases and J 0 bases; bases outside gene matches: 6. The CDR3 DNA reads TGCGCCAGCAGCTGGTGGACAGGGGAGGTGAACACTGAAGCTTTCTTT. Protein: CASSWWTGEVNTEAFF. Based on the CDR3 plus reference TRBV5-1 and TRBJ1-1, the full variable domain is KAGVTQTPRYLIKTRGQQVTLSCSPISGHRSVSWYQQTPGQGLQFLFEYFSETQRNKGNFPGRFSGRQFSNSRSEMNVSTLELGDSALYLCASSWWTGEVNTEAFFGQGTRLTVV.

At least ten counts were recorded for this clonotype. The rearrangement uses TRBV3-1 and TRBJ2-7; D gene ambiguous. Trimming removed 4 bases from V and 0 bases from J, with 10 bases in between. Germline V gene lookup returns CDR1 LGHDT and CDR2 YNNKEL (reference sequence). The CDR3 has 14 residues. The CDR3 loop reads CASSRKVSSYEQYF. The CDR3 DNA reads TGTGCCAGCAGCCGGAAAGTATCCTCCTACGAGCAGTACTTC.

The V call is TRBV3-1, the J call TRBJ2-7, with a possible D match to TRBD1 (5 bases). The CDR3 is made up of 14 amino acids. Per the germline V gene, CDR1 is LGHDT and CDR2 is YNNKEL (reference sequence). V was clipped by 1 base and J by 2 bases, with 9 bases between them. CDR3 protein: CASSQGSGPYEQYF. The CDR3 region has the DNA TGTGCCAGCAGCCAAGGATCAGGGCCCTACGAGCAGTACTTC.

This clonotype was recorded many times. The V and J genes are TRBV3-1 and TRBJ2-6, with D tentatively TRBD2 (6 bases). V dropped 1 base and J dropped 4 bases, with 14 bases sitting between them. Germline assignment: CDR1 LGHDT and CDR2 YNNKEL (reference sequence). The CDR3 spans 17 residues. CDR3 protein: CASSQGAAGLGANVLTF. CDR3 DNA sequence: TGTGCCAGCAGCCAAGGAGCGGCGGGGTTAGGGGCCAACGTCCTGACTTTC. The entire variable domain, with the rest obtained from reference TRBV3-1 and TRBJ2-6, is as follows: DTAVSQTPKYLVTQMGNDKSIKCEQNLGHDTMYWYKQDSKKFLKIMFSYNNKELIINETVPNRFSPKSPDKAHLNLHINSLELGDSAVYFCASSQGAAGLGANVLTFGAGSRLTVL.

Details on this clonotype: This may come from a read error, since a much larger clone is one base off. The chain joins TRBV7-9 to TRBJ2-6; D possibly corresponds to TRBD1 (5 bases). Germline CDR1 SEHNR, CDR2 FQNEAQ (reference sequence). The CDR3 sequence is 16 residues long. The CDR3 DNA sequence: TGTGCCAGCAGCTTTCAGGGTTACGTTGGGGCCAACGCCCTGACTTTC. Translated, it gives CASSFQGYVGANALTF.

The chain couples TRBV7-2 to TRBJ1-2; possible D gene TRBD1, 5 bases. Germline values: CDR1 SGHTA, CDR2 FQGNSA. V shed 5 bases and J shed 6 bases, with 16 bases lying between them. The CDR3 has 14 amino acids. The CDR3: CASSQVGRANGYTF. The CDR3, as DNA: TGTGCCAGCAGCCAGGTGGGCAGGGCAAATGGCTACACCTTC.

This clonotype was recorded only once. This chain uses TRBV20-1 with TRBJ1-1; D may be TRBD1 (6 bases). The CDR3 is made up of 14 amino acids. The germline V gene encodes CDR1 DFQATT and CDR2 SNEGSKA (reference sequence). Trimming removed 6 bases at V and 4 bases at J, with 18 bases between. CDR3 residues: CSARGPPGGTEAFF. The DNA of the CDR3 is TGCAGTGCCAGGGGCCCCCCGGGGGGCACTGAAGCTTTCTTT.

The rearrangement links TRBV14 to TRBJ2-7; 10 nucleotides match TRBD2. The CDR3 is 17 amino acids. Trimming removed 0 bases from V and 7 bases from J; junction bases left unmatched: 12. CDR1 SGHDN and CDR2 FVKESK come from the germline V gene. The CDR3 region is CASSQDSAGGLRNEQYF. CDR3 nucleotides: TGTGCCAGCAGCCAAGACTCAGCGGGGGGGCTGAGAAATGAGCAGTACTTC. The full variable domain, rest sourced from reference TRBV14 and TRBJ2-7, is EAGVTQFPSHSVIEKGQTVTLRCDPISGHDNLYWYRRVMGKEIKFLLHFVKESKQDESGMPNNRFLAERTGGTYSTLKVQPAELEDSGVYFCASSQDSAGGLRNEQYFGPGTRLTVT.

This clonotype was seen repeatedly, ten times or more. DNA of the CDR3: TGCGCCAGCAGCTTACAGGGGATCCAAGAGACCCAGTACTTC. The encoded protein is CASSLQGIQETQYF. The rearrangement uses TRBV5-1 and TRBJ2-5; 7 bases align to TRBD1. Trimming removed 2 bases from V and 1 base from J; junction bases left unmatched: 2. Per germline, CDR1 SGHRS and CDR2 YFSETQ. CDR3 size: 14 residues.

V is TRBV5-6 and J is TRBJ1-1, with a tentative D call TRBD1 (6 bases). The CDR3 has 14 amino acids. V was clipped by 1 base and J by 1 base, with 8 bases between them. Germline CDR1 is SGHDT and CDR2 is YYEEEE. DNA for the CDR3: TGTGCCAGCAGCTTGCCAGGGGAGAACACTGAAGCTTTCTTT. Translation: CASSLPGENTEAFF.

This clonotype was found many times. The chain recombines TRBV11-1 with TRBJ2-1, with 8 positions matching TRBD2. CDR3 length equals 13 residues. Germline lookup yields CDR1 SGHAT and CDR2 FQDESV (reference sequence). Trimming removed 5 bases from V and 10 bases from J; junction bases left unmatched: 7. The CDR3 DNA sequence: TGTGCCAGCAGCATCGGACTAGCCGGCGAGCAGTTCTTC. It codes for CASSIGLAGEQFF.

The V call is TRBV2, the J call TRBJ2-7; D not certain. Germline assignment: CDR1 SNHLY and CDR2 FYNNEI. This CDR3 contains 12 residues. V was shortened by 8 bases and J by 2 bases, with 10 bases between the two germline ends. CDR3 in DNA: TGTGCCAGCGCCCGGGTTCCCTACGAGCAGTACTTC. Residues: CASARVPYEQYF.

This clonotype was observed a handful of times. A much bigger clone sits one base away, suggesting this may be a read error. The rearrangement links TRBV12-3 or TRBV12-4 to TRBJ2-3; 8 bases align to TRBD2. The CDR3 runs 17 residues. This chain's CDR3 is CASSLAMAGGSTDAQYF. As DNA, the CDR3 is TGTGCCAGCAGTTTAGCCATGGCGGGGGGCAGCACAGATGCGCAGTATTTT.

The rearrangement links TRBV6-1 to TRBJ2-5; D is uncertain. The CDR3 has 13 residues. Deletions cut 1 base from V and 3 bases from J, with 6 bases between. Germline V gene data show CDR1 as MNHNS and CDR2 as SASEGT. The CDR3 is CASSEDLKETQYF. In DNA, the CDR3 is TGTGCCAGCAGTGAAGACCTAAAAGAGACCCAGTACTTC.

Of note for this clonotype: Since a much larger clone is just one base distant, this may be a read error. The V and J genes are TRBV6-2 or TRBV6-3 and TRBJ2-1; D might be TRBD1 (6 bases). This CDR3 has 15 amino acids. The germline V gene encodes CDR1 MNHEY and CDR2 SVGEGT. Here the CDR3 DNA reads TGTGCCAGCAGTTGGGGGCAGGGGCCGTTCAATGAGCAGGTCTTC. Translation gives CASSWGQGPFNEQVF.

The gene calls are TRBV10-3 and TRBJ2-1; the match to TRBD1 covers 11 bases. The CDR3 is made up of 13 amino acids. The germline CDR1 and CDR2 sequences are ENHRY and SYGVKD. V lost 6 bases and J lost 7; bases outside the gene matches: 2. DNA for the CDR3: TGTGCCATCAGGGACAGGGGGCGGAATGAGCAGTTCTTC. It yields the protein CAIRDRGRNEQFF.

This chain links TRBV3-1 with TRBJ1-6; 7 nucleotides align to TRBD1. V gave up 5 bases and J gave up 10 bases; unmatched junction bases: 8. Germline V CDR1 and CDR2: LGHDT, YNNKEL (reference sequence). This CDR3 is 14 amino acids long. In nucleotides, the CDR3 is TGTGCCAGCAGCGAACGGGACAGCGGGTCACCCCTCCACTTT. It encodes CASSERDSGSPLHF.

A remark on this clonotype: This may stem from a read error, because a much larger clone lies one nucleotide away. The chain links TRBV12-3 or TRBV12-4 to TRBJ1-5; 8 bases match TRBD1. The CDR3 contains 17 residues. CDR3 residues: CTSPTQGGQDSNQPQHF. The CDR3 DNA reads TGTACCAGCCCCACTCAAGGGGGACAGGATAGCAATCAGCCCCAGCATTTT.

The rearrangement joins TRBV28 to TRBJ2-7; D remains unclear. The CDR3 has 11 amino acids. The germline V and J ends were trimmed by 2 bases and 8 bases, with 7 bases remaining between them. Per the germline V gene, CDR1 is MDHEN and CDR2 is SYDVKM. The CDR3 DNA sequence: TGTGCCAGCAGTTTACGTGGGCAGCAGTACTTC. Amino acids: CASSLRGQQYF.

V and J are TRBV5-1 and TRBJ1-2; TRBD1 is a possible D gene (6 bases). V lost 1 base to trimming and J lost 6 bases, with 10 bases between them. The germline V gene encodes CDR1 SGHRS and CDR2 YFSETQ. The CDR3 is 13 residues long. The CDR3 sequence is CASSLMPGDGYTF. In DNA form, the CDR3 reads TGCGCCAGCAGCTTGATGCCAGGGGATGGCTACACCTTC.